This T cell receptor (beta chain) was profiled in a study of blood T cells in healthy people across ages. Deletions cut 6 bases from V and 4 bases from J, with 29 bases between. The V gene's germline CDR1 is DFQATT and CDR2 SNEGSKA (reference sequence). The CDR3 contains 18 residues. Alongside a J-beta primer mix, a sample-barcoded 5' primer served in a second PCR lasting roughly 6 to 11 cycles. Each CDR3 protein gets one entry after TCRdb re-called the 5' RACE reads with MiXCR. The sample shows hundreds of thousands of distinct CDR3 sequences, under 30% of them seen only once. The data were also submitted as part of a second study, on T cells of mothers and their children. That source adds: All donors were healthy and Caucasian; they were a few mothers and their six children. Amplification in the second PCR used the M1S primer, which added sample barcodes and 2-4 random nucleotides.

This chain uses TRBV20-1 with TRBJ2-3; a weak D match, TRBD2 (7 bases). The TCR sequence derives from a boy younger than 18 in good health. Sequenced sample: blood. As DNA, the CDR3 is TGCAGTGCGGAGGGTAGGGGGGGGATGGCGTGGAGTGCAGATACGCAGTATTTT. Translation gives CSAEGRGGMAWSADTQYF.